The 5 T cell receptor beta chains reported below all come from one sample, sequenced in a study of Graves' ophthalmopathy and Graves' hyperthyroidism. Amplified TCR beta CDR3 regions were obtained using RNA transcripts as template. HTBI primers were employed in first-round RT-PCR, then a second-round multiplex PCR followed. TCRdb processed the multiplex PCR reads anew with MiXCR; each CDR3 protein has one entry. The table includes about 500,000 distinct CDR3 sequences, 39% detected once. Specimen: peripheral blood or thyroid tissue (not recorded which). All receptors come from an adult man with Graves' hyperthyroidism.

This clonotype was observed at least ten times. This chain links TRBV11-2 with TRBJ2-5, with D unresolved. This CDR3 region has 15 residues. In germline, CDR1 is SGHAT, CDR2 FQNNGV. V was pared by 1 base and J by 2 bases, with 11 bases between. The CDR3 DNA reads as TGTGCCAGCAGCTTAGGTGTCCTCACTCAAGAGACCCAGTACTTC. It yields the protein CASSLGVLTQETQYF.

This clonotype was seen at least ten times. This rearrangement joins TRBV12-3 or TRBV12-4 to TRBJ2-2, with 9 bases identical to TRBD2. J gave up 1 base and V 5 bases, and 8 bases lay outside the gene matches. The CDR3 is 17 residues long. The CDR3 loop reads CASSPWTSVVNTGELFF. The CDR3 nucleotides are TGTGCCAGCAGTCCCTGGACTAGCGTGGTGAACACCGGGGAGCTGTTTTTT.

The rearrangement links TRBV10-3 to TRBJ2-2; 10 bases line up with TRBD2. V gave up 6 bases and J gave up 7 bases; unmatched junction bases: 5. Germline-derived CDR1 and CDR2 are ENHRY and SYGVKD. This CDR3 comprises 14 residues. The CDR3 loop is CAISHSGGFGELFF. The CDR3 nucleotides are TGTGCCATCAGCCATAGCGGGGGGTTCGGGGAGCTGTTTTTT.

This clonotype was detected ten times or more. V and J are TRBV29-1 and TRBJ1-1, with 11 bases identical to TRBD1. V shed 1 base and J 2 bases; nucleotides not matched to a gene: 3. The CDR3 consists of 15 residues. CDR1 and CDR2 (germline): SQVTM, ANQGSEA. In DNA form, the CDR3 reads TGCAGCGTTGAAGCCGGGACAGGGGGAAACACTGAAGCTTTCTTT. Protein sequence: CSVEAGTGGNTEAFF.

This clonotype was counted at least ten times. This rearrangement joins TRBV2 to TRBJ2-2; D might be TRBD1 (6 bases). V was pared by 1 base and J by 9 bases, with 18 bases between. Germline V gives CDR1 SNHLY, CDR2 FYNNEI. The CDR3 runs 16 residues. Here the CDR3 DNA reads TGTGCCAGCAGTGAAGGGACAGCTCAAACTAGGTGGGAGCTGTTTTTT. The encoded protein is CASSEGTAQTRWELFF.